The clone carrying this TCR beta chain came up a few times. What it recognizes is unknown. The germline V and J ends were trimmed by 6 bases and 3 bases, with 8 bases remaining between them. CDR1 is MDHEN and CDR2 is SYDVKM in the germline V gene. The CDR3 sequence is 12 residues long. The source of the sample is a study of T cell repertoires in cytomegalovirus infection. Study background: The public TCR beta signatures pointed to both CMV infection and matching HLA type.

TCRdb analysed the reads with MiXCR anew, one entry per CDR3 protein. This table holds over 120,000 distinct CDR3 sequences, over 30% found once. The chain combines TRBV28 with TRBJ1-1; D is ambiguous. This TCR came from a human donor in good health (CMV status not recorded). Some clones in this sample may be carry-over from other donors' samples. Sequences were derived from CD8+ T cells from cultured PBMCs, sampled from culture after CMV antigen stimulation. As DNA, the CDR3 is TGTGCCAGCAGGGGTATGGACACTGAAGCTTTCTTT. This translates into CASRGMDTEAFF.